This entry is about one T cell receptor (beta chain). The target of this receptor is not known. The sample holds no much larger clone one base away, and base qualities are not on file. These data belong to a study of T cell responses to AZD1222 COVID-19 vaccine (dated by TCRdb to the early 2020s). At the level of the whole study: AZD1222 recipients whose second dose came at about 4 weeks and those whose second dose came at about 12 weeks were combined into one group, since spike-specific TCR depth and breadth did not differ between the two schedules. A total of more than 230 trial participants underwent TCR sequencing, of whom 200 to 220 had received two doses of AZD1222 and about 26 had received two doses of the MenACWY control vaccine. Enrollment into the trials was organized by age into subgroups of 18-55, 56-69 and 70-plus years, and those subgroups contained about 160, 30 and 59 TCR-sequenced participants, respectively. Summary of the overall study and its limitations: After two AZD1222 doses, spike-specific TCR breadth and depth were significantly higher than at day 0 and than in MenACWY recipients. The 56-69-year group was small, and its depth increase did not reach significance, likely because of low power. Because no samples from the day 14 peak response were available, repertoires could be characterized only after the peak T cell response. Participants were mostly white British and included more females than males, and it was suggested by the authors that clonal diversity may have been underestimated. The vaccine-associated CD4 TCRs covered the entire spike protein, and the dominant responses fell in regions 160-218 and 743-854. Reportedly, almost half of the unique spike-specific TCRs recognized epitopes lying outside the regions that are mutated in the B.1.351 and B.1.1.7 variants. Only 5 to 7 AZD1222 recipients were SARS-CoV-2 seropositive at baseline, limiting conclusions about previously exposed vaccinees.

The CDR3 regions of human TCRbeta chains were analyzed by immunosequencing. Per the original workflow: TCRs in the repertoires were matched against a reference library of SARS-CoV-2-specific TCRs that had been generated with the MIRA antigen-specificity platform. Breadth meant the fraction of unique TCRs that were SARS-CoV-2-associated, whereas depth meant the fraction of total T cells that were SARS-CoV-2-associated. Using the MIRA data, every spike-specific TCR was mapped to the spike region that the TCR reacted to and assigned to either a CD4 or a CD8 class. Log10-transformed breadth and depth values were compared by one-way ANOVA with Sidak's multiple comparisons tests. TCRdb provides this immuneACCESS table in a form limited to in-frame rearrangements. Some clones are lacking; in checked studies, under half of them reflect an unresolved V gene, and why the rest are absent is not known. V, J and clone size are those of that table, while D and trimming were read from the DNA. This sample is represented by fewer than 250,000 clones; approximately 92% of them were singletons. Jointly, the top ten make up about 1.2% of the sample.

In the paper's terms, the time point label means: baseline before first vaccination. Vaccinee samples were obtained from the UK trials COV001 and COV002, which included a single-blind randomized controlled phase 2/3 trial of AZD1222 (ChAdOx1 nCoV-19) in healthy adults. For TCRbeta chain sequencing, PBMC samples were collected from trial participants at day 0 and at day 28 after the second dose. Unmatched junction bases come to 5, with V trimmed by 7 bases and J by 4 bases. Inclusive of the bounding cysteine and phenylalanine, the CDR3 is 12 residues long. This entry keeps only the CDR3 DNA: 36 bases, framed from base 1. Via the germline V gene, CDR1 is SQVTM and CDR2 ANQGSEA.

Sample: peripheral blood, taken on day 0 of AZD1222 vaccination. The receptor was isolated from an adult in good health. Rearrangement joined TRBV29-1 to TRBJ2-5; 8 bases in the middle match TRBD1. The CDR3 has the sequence CSASGGPETQYF. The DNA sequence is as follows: TGCAGCGCCTCAGGGGGCCCAGAGACCCAGTACTTC.